These 25 T cell receptor beta chains were all obtained from the same sample, sequenced in a study of blood T cell repertoires in COVID-19. Only in-frame clones appear in the TCRdb table, and some are missing; sequencing was by immunoSEQ multiplex PCR. The sample yields about 12,000 clones, around 70% seen once. The sequenced sample was peripheral blood. The origin of the receptors is a man between 60 and 75 years old with COVID-19, enrolled during active disease.

The chain has TRBV11-2 and TRBJ2-5; 13 bases agree with TRBD2. Losses at the gene ends were 2 bases for V and 3 bases for J; bases not matched to a gene: 9. CDR1 SGHAT and CDR2 FQNNGV come from the germline V gene. The CDR3 contains 18 residues. As DNA, the CDR3 is TGTGCCAGCAGCTTAAAGCTTAGCGGGACTAGCGGGAAAGAGACCCAGTACTTC. It specifies CASSLKLSGTSGKETQYF. The full variable domain, rest sourced from reference TRBV11-2 and TRBJ2-5, is EAGVAQSPRYKIIEKRQSVAFWCNPISGHATLYWYQQILGQGPKLLIQFQNNGVVDDSQLPKDRFSAERLKGVDSTLKIQPAKLEDSAVYLCASSLKLSGTSGKETQYFGPGTRLLVL.

CDR3 residues: CASSRTGFGTDTQYF. The CDR3, as DNA: TGTGCCAGCAGCAGGACAGGGTTCGGCACAGATACGCAGTATTTT. This sequence joins TRBV6-2 or TRBV6-3 and TRBJ2-3; 8 nucleotides match TRBD1. In germline, CDR1 is MNHEY, CDR2 SVGEGT. The J segment lost 1 base and the V segment lost 6 bases, leaving 6 bases of the junction unmatched. The CDR3 totals 15 residues.

Comments on this clone: Other DNA sequences from this sample encode an identical CDR3 as well. V and J are TRBV19 and TRBJ1-6; unclear D gene. V lost 1 base and J lost 7, with 5 bases in between. This CDR3 is 13 amino acids long. Germline V gives CDR1 LNHDA, CDR2 SQIVND (reference sequence). The CDR3 sequence: CASSIAGNSPLHF. The DNA for the CDR3 is TGTGCCAGTAGTATAGCGGGGAATTCACCCCTCCACTTT.

A few counts support this clone. The genes are TRBV15 and TRBJ2-5; weak D call: TRBD1 (6 bases). This CDR3 is built from 14 residues. Trimming shortened V by 0 bases and J by 5 bases, and 10 bases separated the two germline ends. In germline, CDR1 is LNHNV, CDR2 YYDKDF (reference sequence). DNA of the CDR3: TGTGCCACCAGCAGAGATGGGGGCCGGGAGACCCAGTACTTC. This gives the protein CATSRDGGRETQYF.

The chain is built from TRBV29-1 and TRBJ1-3; possible D gene TRBD1, 6 bases. The CDR3 has 14 amino acids. The germline CDR1 and CDR2 sequences are SQVTM and ANQGSEA. V lost 4 bases and J lost 0, with 10 bases in between. CDR3 protein: CSVGGGASGNTIYF. CDR3 DNA: TGCAGCGTTGGGGGGGGCGCCTCTGGAAACACCATATATTTT.

CDR3 nucleotide sequence: TGTGCCAGCAGCTTAGGAGTGGGAGGTGCCGTGAAAGAGACCCAGTACTTC. Protein product: CASSLGVGGAVKETQYF. This chain links TRBV7-3 with TRBJ2-5; weak D call: TRBD2 (6 bases). This CDR3 spans 17 amino acids. V lost 2 bases, J lost 3 bases, and 19 bases lay in between. Germline values: CDR1 SGHTA, CDR2 FQGTGA. Filled out from reference TRBV7-3 and TRBJ2-5, the complete variable domain reads GAGVSQTPSNKVTEKGKYVELRCDPISGHTALYWYRQSLGQGPEFLIYFQGTGAADDSGLPNDRFFAVRPEGSVSTLKIQRTERGDSAVYLCASSLGVGGAVKETQYFGPGTRLLVL.

This clone was found once. The chain's CDR3 is CASSIADTQYF. The CDR3 DNA reads TGTGCCAGTAGTATCGCAGATACGCAGTATTTT. The V call is TRBV19, the J call TRBJ2-3; D remains ambiguous. The V gene's germline CDR1 is LNHDA and CDR2 SQIVND (reference sequence). Trimming took off 3 bases at V and 4 bases at J, with 2 bases between the two ends. The length of the CDR3 is 11 residues.

The J gene is TRBJ1-2, the V gene TRBV29-1, with TRBD1 identical over 10 bases. V gave up 3 bases and J gave up 7 bases; unmatched junction bases: 5. The CDR3 is 13 residues long. CDR1 is SQVTM and CDR2 is ANQGSEA in the germline V gene. The CDR3 is CSVERQGASGYTF. DNA of the CDR3: TGCAGCGTTGAGAGACAGGGGGCTTCTGGCTACACCTTC.

There are a few counts of this clone. The junction does not match germline at one end; this may be a read error. The sample contains more than one DNA sequence encoding this CDR3. The chain employs TRBV7-9 and TRBJ2-7; TRBD2 aligns across 9 bases. This CDR3 is 18 amino acids long. Germline CDR1 is SEHNR and CDR2 is FQNEAQ (reference sequence). The DNA of the CDR3 is TGCGCCAGCCGCTTCGGGGGCGGAGCGGGGGGCGCATCCTACGAGCAGTACTTC. Translating gives CASRFGGGAGGASYEQYF.

The chain combines TRBV28 with TRBJ1-2; 9 bases agree with TRBD1. This CDR3 has 16 residues. Trimming removed 5 bases from V and 5 bases from J; junction bases left unmatched: 12. CDR1 and CDR2 from the germline V gene are MDHEN and SYDVKM. The CDR3 region is CASSLFNRGQGYGYTF. In DNA, the CDR3 is TGTGCCAGCAGTCTCTTTAACAGGGGGCAGGGGTATGGCTACACCTTC.

Relative to its sample, this clone is medium-sized. The rearrangement links TRBV7-9 to TRBJ1-2, with TRBD1 identical over 7 bases. The CDR3 is made up of 14 amino acids. Germline V lookup: CDR1 SEHNR, CDR2 FQNEAQ (reference sequence). V lost 5 bases, J lost 3 bases, and 6 bases stayed unmatched. This CDR3 reads CASSLHQGDYGYTF. The CDR3 DNA reads as TGTGCCAGCAGCCTCCACCAGGGGGACTATGGCTACACCTTC.

The chain uses TRBV6-2 or TRBV6-3 and TRBJ1-3; weak D call: TRBD1 (6 bases). Trimming shortened V by 4 bases and J by 2 bases, and 12 bases separated the two germline ends. Germline V CDR1 and CDR2: MNHEY, SVGEGT. The CDR3 runs to 15 residues. The CDR3 nucleotides are TGTGCCAGCAGTTGGGGACATCTACCTGGAAACACCATATATTTT. It codes for CASSWGHLPGNTIYF.

The chain has TRBV3-1 (or the pseudogene TRBV3-2) and TRBJ1-2; 7 nucleotides align to TRBD1. The CDR3 is 15 residues long. The V segment lost 2 bases and the J segment 8 bases; nucleotides outside the gene matches: 11. CDR1 is LGHDT, CDR2 YNNKEL, per germline (reference sequence). CDR3 loop: CASSQTPGQPRGYTF. The CDR3, as DNA: TGTGCCAGCAGCCAAACACCGGGACAGCCTCGGGGCTACACCTTC.

The chain couples TRBV2 to TRBJ2-7; 10 positions agree with TRBD2. The CDR3 loop spans 16 amino acids. J lost 3 bases, V lost 4 bases, and 9 bases had no gene match. Germline V gives CDR1 SNHLY, CDR2 FYNNEI. CDR3 DNA sequence: TGTGCCAGCAGTGTTGGACTAGCGGAGAGGGGCTACGAGCAGTACGTC. Residues: CASSVGLAERGYEQYV.

This sequence joins TRBV3-1 (or the pseudogene TRBV3-2) and TRBJ2-1; 9 bases line up with TRBD2. Germline V gene lookup returns CDR1 LGHDT and CDR2 YNNKEL (reference sequence). V was clipped by 0 bases and J by 2 bases; unmatched bases: 8. The CDR3 has 18 amino acids. CDR3 sequence reads: CASSQDGVAGVAYNEQFF. DNA of the CDR3: TGTGCCAGCAGCCAAGACGGAGTAGCGGGGGTCGCCTACAATGAGCAGTTCTTC.

The V and J genes are TRBV30 and TRBJ1-2; D is undetermined. CDR3 size: 17 residues. The V end was cut by 2 bases, the J end by 0 bases, with 19 bases between. Germline lookup yields CDR1 GTSNPN and CDR2 SVGIG (reference sequence). The CDR3 reads CAWSLPSGLLSNYGYTF. The CDR3 DNA sequence: TGTGCCTGGAGTCTTCCTTCAGGCCTCTTATCTAACTATGGCTACACCTTC.

This clone is categorized as medium-sized. The chain joins TRBV7-2 to TRBJ2-2; no definite D call. Trimming removed 5 bases from V and 5 bases from J, with 6 bases in between. The CDR3 contains 12 residues. The germline V gene encodes CDR1 SGHTA and CDR2 FQGNSA. The CDR3: CASSPSTGELFF. CDR3 nucleotides: TGTGCCAGCAGCCCCTCTACCGGGGAGCTGTTTTTT.

This clone is large. The CDR3 here is CASSRSDSRGGNTIYF. CDR3 bases: TGTGCCAGCAGCCGATCGGACAGCCGAGGAGGAAACACCATATATTTT. V is TRBV7-9 and J is TRBJ1-3; maybe TRBD1 (6 bases). The CDR3 length is 16 residues. Trimming removed 5 bases from V and 4 bases from J, with 18 bases in between. Germline CDR1 SEHNR, CDR2 FQNEAQ (reference sequence).

The V and J genes are TRBV28 and TRBJ2-5, with 12 bases matching TRBD2. The germline V gene has CDR1 MDHEN and CDR2 SYDVKM. The CDR3 sequence is 16 residues long. The junction had 3 bases not matched to a gene; V was cut back by 1 base and J by 3 bases. CDR3 sequence (DNA): TGTGCCAGCAGTTTATCCCTAGCGGGGGGGGAAGAGACCCAGTACTTC. The encoded protein is CASSLSLAGGEETQYF.

In its sample, this clone was seen a few times. The V and J genes are TRBV5-4 and TRBJ1-2; 7 positions match TRBD1. Germline V lookup: CDR1 SGHNT, CDR2 YYREEE (reference sequence). The CDR3 has 13 amino acids. The ends lost 2 bases at V and 6 bases at J; junction bases unmatched: 4. CDR3 in DNA: TGTGCCAGCAGCTTTGTAGGGGGCAATGGCTACACCTTC. Its protein is CASSFVGGNGYTF.

The rearrangement uses TRBV4-1 and TRBJ2-1; 14 positions match TRBD2. The CDR3 is 17 residues long. The germline V gene has CDR1 MGHRA and CDR2 YSYEKL. Germline trimming cut 4 bases from V and 5 bases from J; bases unmatched to any gene: 7. The chain's CDR3 is CASSPRLAGGPDNEQFF. CDR3 coding DNA: TGCGCCAGCAGCCCCCGACTAGCGGGAGGGCCAGACAATGAGCAGTTCTTC.

This chain uses TRBV30 with TRBJ1-3, with a tentative D call TRBD1 (6 bases). This CDR3 has 15 residues. The germline V gene has CDR1 GTSNPN and CDR2 SVGIG (reference sequence). V was trimmed by 4 bases and J by 4 bases, leaving 17 bases between them. This CDR3 is CAWKKGGTSGNTIYF. The CDR3 nucleotides read TGTGCCTGGAAAAAGGGTGGGACAAGCGGAAACACCATATATTTT. Complete variable domain (other parts from reference TRBV30 and TRBJ1-3): SQTIHQWPATLVQPVGSPLSLECTVEGTSNPNLYWYRQAAGRGLQLLFYSVGIGQISSEVPQNLSASRPQDRQFILSSKKLLLSDSGFYLCAWKKGGTSGNTIYFGEGSWLTVV.

A few counts support this clone. The chain employs TRBV7-9 and TRBJ1-1; tentatively, D is TRBD1 (5 bases). Trimming cost V 4 bases and J 1 base, with 13 bases left between them. From germline, CDR1 is SEHNR and CDR2 FQNEAQ (reference sequence). The CDR3 is made up of 15 amino acids. Here the CDR3 DNA reads TGTGCCAGCAGCTATGGAGGGGCAGGGAACACTGAAGCTTTCTTT. Amino acids: CASSYGGAGNTEAFF.

This sequence joins TRBV7-7 and TRBJ2-5; 10 bases fit TRBD1. From germline, CDR1 is SSHAT and CDR2 FNYEAQ (reference sequence). Trimming at V came to 5 bases and at J to 4 bases, leaving 13 bases not matched to a gene. The CDR3 totals 17 residues. This CDR3 reads CASSPGKDRGRRETQYF. The DNA for the CDR3 is TGTGCCAGCAGCCCCGGGAAAGACAGGGGGCGACGAGAGACCCAGTACTTC.

V is TRBV2 and J is TRBJ2-7; a weak D match, TRBD1 (5 bases). The CDR3 has 12 amino acids. Germline V gene sequence: CDR1 SNHLY, CDR2 FYNNEI. V shed 4 bases and J shed 1 base, with 5 bases lying between them. The CDR3 loop reads CASSGTSYEQYV. In DNA, the CDR3 is TGTGCCAGCAGTGGGACATCCTACGAGCAGTACGTC.